The sequence of this T cell receptor (beta chain) was determined in a study of T cells in localized non-small cell lung cancer. The study, taken as a whole, reports: Sequence data derive from only one tumor region, so heterogeneity remains possible.

Remarks on this clone: Its antigen is not known.

Sequenced by immunoSEQ multiplex PCR; TCRdb stores in-frame clones only, minus some. The sample includes roughly 30,000 clones, 92% seen only once; the top ten take roughly 4.1%. The length of the CDR3 is 12 residues. V was clipped by 2 bases and J by 2 bases, with 4 bases between them. CDR1 is SGHTA and CDR2 is FQGNSA in the germline V gene. Here the sequenced sample was peripheral blood mononuclear cells, taken before any cancer treatment. The receptor was derived from a woman aged 40-69 years with stage III lung adenocarcinoma. The chain recombines TRBV7-2 with TRBJ2-7; D is unclear. CDR3 region: CASSLRPYEQYF. The CDR3 nucleotides read TGTGCCAGCAGCTTAAGACCCTACGAGCAGTACTTC.